This T cell receptor beta chain was obtained from a study of blood T cell repertoires in COVID-19. Across the whole study: The United States, Italy and Spain were the sources of the acute and convalescent COVID-19 samples. T cells, B-cell-depleted T cells, or PBMCs provided the cDNA or gDNA that served as material.

As handled by the study authors: Reference gene primer amplification yielded estimated nucleated cell counts. Data came from immunoSEQ multiplex PCR; TCRdb stores just in-frame clones and leaves some out. V, J and clone size reflect that table, while D and trimming were determined from the DNA. The table lists fewer than 110,000 clones, 60% to 85% of them singletons, with roughly 4% in the top ten. The CDR3 is 16 residues long. In germline, CDR1 is LNHDA, CDR2 SQIVND (reference sequence). The ends lost 3 bases at V and 0 bases at J; junction bases unmatched: 4. This receptor was identified in an older man with acute or convalescent COVID-19. This chain links TRBV19 with TRBJ1-3, with 8 bases lining up with TRBD1. Sequenced input: peripheral blood. The CDR3 DNA sequence: TGTGCCAGTAGTATGGACCAGGGGGCCTCTGGAAACACCATATATTTT. Encoded protein: CASSMDQGASGNTIYF.